A selection of T cell receptor beta chains follows, all from one sample in a study of OX40 agonist ivuxolimab in advanced cancers. Repertoires were generated with immunoSEQ multiplex PCR, while TCRdb's copy carries only in-frame clones and drops some. The sample shows tens of thousands of clones, roughly 86% of them seen only once. Sequences were derived from CD4+ or CD8+ T cells sorted from blood, sampled in a trial of the OX40 agonist ivuxolimab. Receptor source: an adult with an advanced solid tumor such as melanoma, head and neck, liver or kidney cancer. The CDR3 runs from the conserved cysteine through the conserved F or W. The D gene is left open where the match is weak. For some rows the clone size is stated as once, few or many, or as a class when expanded; others skip it.

>-|-|TRBV19|TRBJ1-1
CASSIAANTEAFF
TGTGCCAGTAGTATTGCGGCGAACACTGAAGCTTTCTTT
>TRBD1|-|TRBV6-1|TRBJ1-4
CASSSTGTANEKLFF
TGTGCCAGCAGTTCTACCGGGACAGCGAATGAAAAACTGTTTTTT
>-|-|TRBV6-5|TRBJ1-1
CASSYSGPLNTEAFF
TGTGCCAGCAGTTACTCGGGACCGCTGAACACTGAAGCTTTCTTT
>-|once|TRBV6-6|TRBJ2-5
CASSYPTGGQETQYF
TGTGCCAGCAGTTACCCGACAGGTGGCCAAGAGACCCAGTACTTC
>TRBD1|-|TRBV30|TRBJ1-4
CAWGTGEPGKLFF
TGTGCCTGGGGGACAGGGGAACCCGGAAAACTGTTTTTT
>-|-|TRBV18|TRBJ2-2
CASSPVPGGTGELFF
TGTGCCAGCTCACCCGTTCCGGGTGGCACCGGGGAGCTGTTTTTT
>TRBD2|-|TRBV18|TRBJ2-3
CASSPPASGRVDTQYF
TGTGCCAGCTCACCACCAGCTAGCGGGAGAGTAGATACGCAGTATTTT
>TRBD2|-|TRBV5-1|TRBJ2-7
CASSASTSGVSEQYF
TGCGCCAGCAGCGCGTCGACTAGCGGGGTAAGCGAGCAGTACTTC
>-|-|TRBV28|TRBJ2-5
CASHSPQETQYF
TGTGCCAGCCACTCCCCACAAGAGACCCAGTACTTC
>-|-|TRBV30|TRBJ2-3
CAWRKDAYTDTQYF
TGTGCCTGGAGGAAGGACGCATACACAGATACGCAGTATTTT
>TRBD1|-|TRBV27|TRBJ1-2
CASSYLGDSLDYGYTF
TGTGCCAGCAGTTACCTTGGGGACAGCCTTGACTATGGCTACACCTTC
>TRBD1|-|TRBV19|TRBJ2-1
CASQRSGTVRNEQFF
TGTGCCAGCCAAAGGTCCGGGACAGTACGCAATGAGCAGTTCTTC
>-|-|TRBV27|TRBJ2-4
CASSKGPSENIQYF
TGTGCCAGCAGTAAGGGACCTTCCGAAAACATTCAGTACTTC
>-|-|TRBV19|TRBJ1-2
CASSISSQYYGYTF
TGTGCCAGTAGTATCTCGAGTCAGTACTATGGCTACACCTTC
>TRBD1|-|TRBV10-2|TRBJ2-7
CASRTGPEVSYEQYF
TGCGCCAGCAGGACAGGGCCTGAGGTCTCCTACGAGCAGTACTTC
>TRBD1|-|TRBV29-1|TRBJ2-1
CSVGDRGSNEQFF
TGCAGCGTAGGGGACAGGGGTAGCAATGAGCAGTTCTTC
>-|-|TRBV30|TRBJ1-2
CAWSVVAGADGYTF
TGTGCCTGGAGTGTAGTAGCAGGGGCTGATGGCTACACCTTC